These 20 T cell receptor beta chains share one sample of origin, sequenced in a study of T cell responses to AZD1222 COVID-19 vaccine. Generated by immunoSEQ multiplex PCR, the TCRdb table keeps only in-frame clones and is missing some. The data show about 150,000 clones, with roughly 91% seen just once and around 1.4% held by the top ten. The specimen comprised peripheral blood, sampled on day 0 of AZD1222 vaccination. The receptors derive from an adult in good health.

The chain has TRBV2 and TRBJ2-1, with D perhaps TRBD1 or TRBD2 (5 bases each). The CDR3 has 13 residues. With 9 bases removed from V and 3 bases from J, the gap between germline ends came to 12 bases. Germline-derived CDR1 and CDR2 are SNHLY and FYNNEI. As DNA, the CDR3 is TGTGCCAGGGGGGATTGGGTCTACAATGAGCAGTTCTTC. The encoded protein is CARGDWVYNEQFF.

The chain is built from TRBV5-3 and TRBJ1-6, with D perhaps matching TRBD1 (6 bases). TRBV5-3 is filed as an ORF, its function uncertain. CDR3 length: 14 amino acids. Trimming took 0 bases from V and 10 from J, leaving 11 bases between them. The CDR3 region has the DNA TGTGCCAGAAGCTTGGGTACAGGGCGGTCACCCCTCCACTTT. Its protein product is CARSLGTGRSPLHF.

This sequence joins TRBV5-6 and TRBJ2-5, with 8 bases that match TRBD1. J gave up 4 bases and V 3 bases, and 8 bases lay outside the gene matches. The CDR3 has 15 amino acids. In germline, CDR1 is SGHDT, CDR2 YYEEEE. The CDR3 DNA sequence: TGTGCCAGCAGCTCCACCCGGGACAGGAGAGAGACCCAGTACTTC. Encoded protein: CASSSTRDRRETQYF.

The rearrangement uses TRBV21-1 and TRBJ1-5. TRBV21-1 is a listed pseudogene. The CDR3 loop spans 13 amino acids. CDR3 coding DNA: TGTGCCAGCAGCAAAGTAATTGGACAGCCCCAGCATTTT. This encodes CASSKVIGQPQHF.

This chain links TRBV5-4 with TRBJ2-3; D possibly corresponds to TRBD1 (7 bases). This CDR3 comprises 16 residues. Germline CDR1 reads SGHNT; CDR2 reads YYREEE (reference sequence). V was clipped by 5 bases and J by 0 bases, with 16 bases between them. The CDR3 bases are TGTGCCAGCAGGCCAGGGGGGACCGCTAGCACAGATACGCAGTATTTT. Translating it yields CASRPGGTASTDTQYF.

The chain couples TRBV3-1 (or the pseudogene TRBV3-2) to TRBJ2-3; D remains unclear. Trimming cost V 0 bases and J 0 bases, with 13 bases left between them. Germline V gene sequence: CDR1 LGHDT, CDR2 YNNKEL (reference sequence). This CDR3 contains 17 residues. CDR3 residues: CASSQDLQTSSTDTQYF. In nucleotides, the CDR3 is TGTGCCAGCAGCCAAGATCTACAGACCTCTAGCACAGATACGCAGTATTTT.

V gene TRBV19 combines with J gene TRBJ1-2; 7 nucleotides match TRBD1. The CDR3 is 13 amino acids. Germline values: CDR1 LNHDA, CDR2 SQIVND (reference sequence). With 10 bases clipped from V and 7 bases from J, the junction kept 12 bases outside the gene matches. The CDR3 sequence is CAIEDRSARGYTF. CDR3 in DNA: TGTGCCATTGAGGACAGGAGCGCTCGTGGCTACACCTTC.

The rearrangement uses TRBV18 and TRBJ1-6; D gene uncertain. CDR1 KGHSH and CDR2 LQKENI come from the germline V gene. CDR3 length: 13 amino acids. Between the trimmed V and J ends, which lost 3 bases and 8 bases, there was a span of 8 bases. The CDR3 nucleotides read TGTGCCAGCTCACCGGAGGGAGATTCACCCCTCCACTTT. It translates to CASSPEGDSPLHF.

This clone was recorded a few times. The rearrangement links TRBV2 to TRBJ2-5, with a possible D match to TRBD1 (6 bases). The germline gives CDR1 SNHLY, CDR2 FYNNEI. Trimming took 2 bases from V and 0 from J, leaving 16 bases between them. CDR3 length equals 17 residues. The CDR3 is CASSELLLAGDQETQYF. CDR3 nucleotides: TGTGCCAGCAGTGAACTTCTTCTGGCAGGGGACCAAGAGACCCAGTACTTC. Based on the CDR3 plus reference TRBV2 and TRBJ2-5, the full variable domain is EPEVTQTPSHQVTQMGQEVILRCVPISNHLYFYWYRQILGQKVEFLVSFYNNEISEKSEIFDDQFSVERPDGSNFTLKIRSTKLEDSAMYFCASSELLLAGDQETQYFGPGTRLLVL.

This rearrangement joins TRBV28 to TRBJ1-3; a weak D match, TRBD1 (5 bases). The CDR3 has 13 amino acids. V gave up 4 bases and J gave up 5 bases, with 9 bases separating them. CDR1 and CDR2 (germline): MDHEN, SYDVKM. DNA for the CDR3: TGTGCCAGCAGTTGGGGGTTGAGAAACACCATATATTTT. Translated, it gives CASSWGLRNTIYF.

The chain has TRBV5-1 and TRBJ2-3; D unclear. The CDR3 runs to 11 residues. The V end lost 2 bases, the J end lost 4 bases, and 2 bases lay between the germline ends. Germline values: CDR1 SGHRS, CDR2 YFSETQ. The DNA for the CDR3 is TGCGCCAGCAGCTTTGCAGATACGCAGTATTTT. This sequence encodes CASSFADTQYF.

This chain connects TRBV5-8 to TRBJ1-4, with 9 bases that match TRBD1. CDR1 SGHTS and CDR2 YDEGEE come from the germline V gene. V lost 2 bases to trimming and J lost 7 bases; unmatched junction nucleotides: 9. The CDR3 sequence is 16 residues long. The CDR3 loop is CASSLILGTGTEKLFF. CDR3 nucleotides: TGTGCCAGCAGCTTAATCTTGGGGACAGGGACTGAAAAACTGTTTTTT. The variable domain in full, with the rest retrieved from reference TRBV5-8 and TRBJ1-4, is EAGVTQSPTHLIKTRGQQATLRCSPISGHTSVYWYQQALGLGLQFLLWYDEGEERNRGNFPPRFSGRQFPNYSSELNVNALELEDSALYLCASSLILGTGTEKLFFGSGTQLSVL.

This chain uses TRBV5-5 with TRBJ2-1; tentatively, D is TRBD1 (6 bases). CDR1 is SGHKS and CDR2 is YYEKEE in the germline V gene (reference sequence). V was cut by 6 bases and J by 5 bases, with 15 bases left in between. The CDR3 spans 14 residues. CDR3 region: CASTFRDMDNEQFF. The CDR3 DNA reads TGTGCCAGCACCTTCCGGGACATGGACAATGAGCAGTTCTTC.

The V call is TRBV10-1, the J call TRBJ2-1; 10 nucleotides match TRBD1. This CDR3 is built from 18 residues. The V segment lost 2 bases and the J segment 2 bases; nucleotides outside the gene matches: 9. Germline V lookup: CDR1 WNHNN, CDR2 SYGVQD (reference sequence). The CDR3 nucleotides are TGCGCCAGCAGTGAGGCTCAATTTGGGACAGGGGCCTACAATGAGCAGTTCTTC. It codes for CASSEAQFGTGAYNEQFF.

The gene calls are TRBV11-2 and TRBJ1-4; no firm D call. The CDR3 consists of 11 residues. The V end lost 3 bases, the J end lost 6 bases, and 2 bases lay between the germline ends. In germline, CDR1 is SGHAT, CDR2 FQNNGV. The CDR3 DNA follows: TGTGCCAGCAGCTTCGATGAAAAACTGTTTTTT. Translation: CASSFDEKLFF. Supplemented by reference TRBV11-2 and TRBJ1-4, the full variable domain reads EAGVAQSPRYKIIEKRQSVAFWCNPISGHATLYWYQQILGQGPKLLIQFQNNGVVDDSQLPKDRFSAERLKGVDSTLKIQPAKLEDSAVYLCASSFDEKLFFGSGTQLSVL.

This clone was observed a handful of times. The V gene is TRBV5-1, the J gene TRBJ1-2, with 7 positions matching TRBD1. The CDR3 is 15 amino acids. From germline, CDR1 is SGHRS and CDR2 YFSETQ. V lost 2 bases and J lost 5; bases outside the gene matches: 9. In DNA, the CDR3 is TGCGCCAGCAGCTTCCGACAGGGTGATTCGTATGGCTACACCTTC. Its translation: CASSFRQGDSYGYTF.

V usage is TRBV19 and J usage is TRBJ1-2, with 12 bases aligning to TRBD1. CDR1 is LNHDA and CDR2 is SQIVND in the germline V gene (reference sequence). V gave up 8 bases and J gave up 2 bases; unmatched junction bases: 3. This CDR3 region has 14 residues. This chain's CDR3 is CASSGTGGNYGYTF. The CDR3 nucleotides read TGTGCCAGTTCCGGGACAGGGGGCAACTATGGCTACACCTTC.

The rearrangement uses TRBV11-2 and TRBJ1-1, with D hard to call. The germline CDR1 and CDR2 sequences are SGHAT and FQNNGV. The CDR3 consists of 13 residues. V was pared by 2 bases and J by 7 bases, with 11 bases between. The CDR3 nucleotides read TGTGCCAGCAGCTTAATTCTCGGGCATGAAGCTTTCTTT. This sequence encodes CASSLILGHEAFF. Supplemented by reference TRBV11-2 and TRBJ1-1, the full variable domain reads EAGVAQSPRYKIIEKRQSVAFWCNPISGHATLYWYQQILGQGPKLLIQFQNNGVVDDSQLPKDRFSAERLKGVDSTLKIQPAKLEDSAVYLCASSLILGHEAFFGQGTRLTVV.

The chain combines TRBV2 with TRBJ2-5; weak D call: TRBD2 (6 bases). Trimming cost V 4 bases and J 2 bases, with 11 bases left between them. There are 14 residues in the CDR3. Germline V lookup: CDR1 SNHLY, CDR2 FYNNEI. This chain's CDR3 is CASSVAGPQETQYF. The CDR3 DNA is TGTGCCAGCAGTGTGGCGGGACCTCAAGAGACCCAGTACTTC.

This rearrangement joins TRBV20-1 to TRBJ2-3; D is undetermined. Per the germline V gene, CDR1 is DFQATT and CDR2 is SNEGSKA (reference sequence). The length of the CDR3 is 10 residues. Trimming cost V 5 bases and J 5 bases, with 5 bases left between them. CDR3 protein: CSAAKDTQYF. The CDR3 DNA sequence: TGCAGTGCTGCGAAAGATACGCAGTATTTT.